This is a list of T cell receptor beta chains from one sample in a study of long-term antiretroviral therapy in people with HIV. Data came from immunoSEQ multiplex PCR; TCRdb stores just in-frame clones and leaves some out. The data contain roughly 16,000 clones, over 75% of them singletons. The input for sequencing was unsorted PBMCs, taken less than 2.2 years before starting antiretroviral therapy. The receptors originated from a man aged 30-40 years with HIV. Each CDR3 is given with its conserved first and last residue. A D gene is named only where the DNA matches it firmly. Clone size, where shown, is once, few, many, or a class for clones that have expanded.

len,v_gene,abundance,j_gene,d_gene,CDR3nt,CDR3aa
14,TRBV28,once,TRBJ2-7,TRBD1,TGTGCCAGCAGTTATGGGACAGGGAACAACGAGCAGTACTTC,CASSYGTGNNEQYF
15,TRBV25-1,.,TRBJ2-2,.,TGTGCCAGCACCCGGGTGGACGGCGACACCGGGGAGCTGTTTTTT,CASTRVDGDTGELFF
15,TRBV5-4,few,TRBJ1-2,TRBD1,TGTGCCAGCAGCTTTGACACAGGGGGCGGTTATGGCTACACCTTC,CASSFDTGGGYGYTF
15,TRBV18,.,TRBJ1-1,.,TGTGCCAGCTCACCCCAAGGGGGGGGAGGCACTGAAGCTTTCTTT,CASSPQGGGGTEAFF
15,TRBV2,.,TRBJ2-2,.,TGTGCCAGCACGGTTGAGTTACAGAACACCGGGGAGCTGTTTTTT,CASTVELQNTGELFF
16,TRBV6-5,.,TRBJ1-2,.,TGTGCCAGCAGTTACTCGGGCGCAGGGTCGCCTGGTGGCTACACCTTC,CASSYSGAGSPGGYTF
15,TRBV15,.,TRBJ2-3,.,TGTGCCACCAGCAGAGAGGCAGGGAACACAGATACGCAGTATTTT,CATSREAGNTDTQYF
16,TRBV29-1,medium-sized,TRBJ2-7,.,TGCAGCGACGAAAGGGACGGGACACCTATTACCTACGAGCAGTACTTC,CSDERDGTPITYEQYF
14,TRBV28,.,TRBJ2-2,TRBD1,TGTGCCAGCAGACAAACAGGGGGCGGCGGGGAGCTGTTTTTT,CASRQTGGGGELFF
16,TRBV28,.,TRBJ2-3,TRBD2,TGTGCCAGCAGCCGCCTAGCGGGAGCGGGCACAGATACGCAGTATTTT,CASSRLAGAGTDTQYF